This T cell receptor beta chain was identified in a study of siplizumab effects on memory and regulatory T cells. Sequencing of each sample assayed around 10^5 TCR templates. Generated by immunoSEQ multiplex PCR, the TCRdb table keeps only in-frame clones and is missing some. The sample records about 120,000 clones, approximately 94% being singletons. Looked up from germline, CDR1 is SGHRS and CDR2 is YFSETQ. The ends lost 0 bases at V and 5 bases at J; junction bases unmatched: 4. The CDR3 runs to 16 residues. The rearrangement joins TRBV5-1 to TRBJ2-2; TRBD2 aligns across 10 bases. The source is a human donor in good health. The sample comprised non-Treg CD4+ T cells sorted from blood. This CDR3 reads CASSLGSSGSTGELFF. The CDR3 DNA follows: TGCGCCAGCAGCTTGGGGTCTAGCGGGAGTACCGGGGAGCTGTTTTTT. The full variable domain, its missing parts supplied by reference TRBV5-1 and TRBJ2-2, is KAGVTQTPRYLIKTRGQQVTLSCSPISGHRSVSWYQQTPGQGLQFLFEYFSETQRNKGNFPGRFSGRQFSNSRSEMNVSTLELGDSALYLCASSLGSSGSTGELFFGEGSRLTVL.